This T cell receptor beta chain was sequenced during a study of T cells in Graves' hyperthyroidism and ophthalmopathy. Graves' hyperthyroidism is called stable when ophthalmopathy does not progress within 18 months. PBMCs came from more than 8.5 ml fresh peripheral blood. The table lists this clonotype with a few counts. From RNA transcripts, TCR beta CDR3 regions were amplified. The HTBI primer set was used in a first-round RT-PCR of the TCR CDR3. From the multiplex PCR reads, TCRdb called clonotypes with MiXCR, one entry per CDR3 protein. The table includes roughly 710,000 distinct CDR3 sequences, 35% detected once. This CDR3 has 17 amino acids. Per the germline V gene, CDR1 is MGHRA and CDR2 is YSYEKL. The germline V and J ends were trimmed by 3 bases and 4 bases, with 21 bases remaining between them.

The specimen sequenced was blood. The receptor comes from a woman in her forties with Graves' hyperthyroidism. The rearrangement links TRBV4-1 to TRBJ2-5; D is unclear. The chain's CDR3 is CASSQRISQTPGETQYF. In DNA, the CDR3 is TGCGCCAGCAGCCAGCGTATCTCCCAGACTCCGGGAGAGACCCAGTACTTC.